This entry lists 27 T cell receptor beta chains sequenced from one sample in a study of T cells in Graves' hyperthyroidism and ophthalmopathy. Amplification of TCR beta CDR3 regions was performed using RNA transcripts as template. Researchers ran a first-round RT-PCR on the TCR CDR3 using the HTBI primer set. One entry per CDR3 protein results from TCRdb running MiXCR on the multiplex PCR reads. The repertoire holds hundreds of thousands of distinct CDR3 sequences, with 14% as singletons. Sequencing was done on a sample of blood. All receptors come from a woman aged 18 to 35 with Graves' hyperthyroidism.

In the case of this clonotype: One end of the junction varies from germline; a read error may be responsible. This CDR3 reads CASSSWTGTNTGGLVF. The DNA for the CDR3 is TGTGCCAGCAGCTCCTGGACAGGAACGAACACCGGGGGGCTGGTTTTT. V usage is TRBV7-6 and J usage is TRBJ2-2, with D perhaps matching TRBD1 or TRBD2 (7 bases each). This CDR3 spans 16 amino acids. Germline loops: CDR1 SGHVS, CDR2 FNYEAQ.

This clonotype showed up just a few times. The chain is built from TRBV27 and TRBJ2-7; D not resolved. V dropped 6 bases and J dropped 9 bases, with 18 bases sitting between them. The CDR3 extends over 13 amino acids. The germline V gene encodes CDR1 MNHEY and CDR2 SMNVEV (reference sequence). The CDR3 spells CASSPGPILGQYF. The CDR3 DNA reads as TGTGCCAGCAGCCCGGGTCCCATCCTCGGGCAGTACTTC.

There are many counts of this clonotype. V usage is TRBV28 and J usage is TRBJ1-1; D gene unclear. In germline, CDR1 is MDHEN, CDR2 SYDVKM. The CDR3 is made up of 13 amino acids. Trimming pared 5 bases from V and 1 base from J, leaving 8 bases between. The DNA of the CDR3 is TGTGCCAGCAGTACGACACCGAACACTGAAGCTTTCTTT. The encoded protein is CASSTTPNTEAFF. Full variable domain (outside the CDR3, taken from reference TRBV28 and TRBJ1-1): DVKVTQSSRYLVKRTGEKVFLECVQDMDHENMFWYRQDPGLGLRLIYFSYDVKMKEKGDIPEGYSVSREKKERFSLILESASTNQTSMYLCASSTTPNTEAFFGQGTRLTVV.

The CDR3 DNA follows: TGTGCCAGCAGTTACGGCAGCGCTGGGCGGAACGAGCAGTACTTC. Encoded protein: CASSYGSAGRNEQYF. The chain employs TRBV6-2 or TRBV6-3 and TRBJ2-7; D not resolved. This CDR3 is 15 amino acids long. Trimming cost V 2 bases and J 5 bases, with 16 bases left between them. Germline V lookup: CDR1 MNHEY, CDR2 SVGEGT.

This clonotype was counted a few times. DNA of the CDR3: TGTGCCAGCAGCCAAGCCCCACAGTGGACTAATGAAAAACTGTTTTTT. Protein: CASSQAPQWTNEKLFF. This sequence joins TRBV3-1 and TRBJ1-4; D remains unclear. Trimming left V 1 base short and J 2 bases short, with 11 bases between. Germline CDR1 LGHDT, CDR2 YNNKEL (reference sequence). The CDR3 sequence is 16 residues long.

The rearrangement uses TRBV15 and TRBJ2-7; 8 bases are a match to TRBD2. The length of the CDR3 is 17 residues. V was clipped by 0 bases and J by 2 bases; unmatched bases: 9. Germline V gives CDR1 LNHNV, CDR2 YYDKDF (reference sequence). CDR3 loop: CATSRDRGPGLAYEQYF. The CDR3 nucleotides read TGTGCCACCAGCAGAGATCGCGGACCGGGACTAGCCTACGAGCAGTACTTC. The full variable domain, completed using reference TRBV15 and TRBJ2-7, is DAMVIQNPRYQVTQFGKPVTLSCSQTLNHNVMYWYQQKSSQAPKLLFHYYDKDFNNEADTPDNFQSRRPNTSFCFLDIRSPGLGDTAMYLCATSRDRGPGLAYEQYFGPGTRLTVT.

The sample holds a few counts of this clonotype. J is TRBJ2-7 and V is TRBV7-3; D ambiguous. There are 14 residues in the CDR3. Trimming left V 5 bases short and J 3 bases short, with 14 bases between. Germline-derived CDR1 and CDR2 are SGHTA and FQGTGA. DNA of the CDR3: TGTGCCAGCAGCCTAGGGCCAGAGTTCTACGAGCAGTACTTC. This encodes CASSLGPEFYEQYF.

This chain connects TRBV19 to TRBJ1-5; D uncertain. Germline V gives CDR1 LNHDA, CDR2 SQIVND (reference sequence). The CDR3 covers 15 residues. Trimming shortened V by 1 base and J by 6 bases, and 13 bases separated the two germline ends. The CDR3 coding sequence is TGTGCCAGTAGTATAGCGAGGTATCGGGGTCAGCCCCAGCATTTT. Translated, it gives CASSIARYRGQPQHF.

This clonotype was seen a handful of times. The CDR3 DNA follows: TGTGCCTGGAGTTTCGTGAGGGGGAGTAAGGGCAATTCACCCCTCCACTTT. It is translated as CAWSFVRGSKGNSPLHF. The chain links TRBV30 to TRBJ1-6; maybe TRBD1 (6 bases). The length of the CDR3 is 17 residues. CDR1 and CDR2 from the germline V gene are GTSNPN and SVGIG (reference sequence). V gave up 2 bases and J gave up 7 bases, with 21 bases separating them.

The sample holds many counts of this clonotype. This sequence joins TRBV28 and TRBJ1-1; 7 bases agree with TRBD1. Germline values: CDR1 MDHEN, CDR2 SYDVKM. This CDR3 has 14 residues. V shed 3 bases, J shed 4 bases, and the junction held 5 bases outside the gene matches. The CDR3 loop reads CASSLDRRPTEAFF. The CDR3, as DNA: TGTGCCAGCAGTTTGGACAGGAGGCCCACTGAAGCTTTCTTT.

The table lists this clonotype with many counts. The V and J genes are TRBV14 and TRBJ2-7; D is ambiguous. From germline, CDR1 is SGHDN and CDR2 FVKESK. The CDR3 is made up of 12 amino acids. V was cut by 4 bases and J by 9 bases, with 13 bases left in between. In DNA form, the CDR3 reads TGTGCCAGCAGCCGAGGTCGAGGAGTGCAGTACTTC. As protein: CASSRGRGVQYF.

This clonotype was counted only a few times. This could be a read error, since a much larger clone is one nucleotide away. The gene calls are TRBV7-9 and TRBJ2-7; the D gene is possibly TRBD1 (7 bases). The length of the CDR3 is 15 residues. V gave up 5 bases and J gave up 1 base, with 15 bases separating them. Per the germline V gene, CDR1 is SEHNR and CDR2 is FQNEAQ (reference sequence). The CDR3 DNA reads TGTGCCAGCAGCGTAGGAGGGGGCATTTCCTACGAGCAGTACTTC. Its translation: CASSVGGGISYEQYF. The variable domain in full, with the rest retrieved from reference TRBV7-9 and TRBJ2-7, is DTGVSQNPRHKITKRGQNVTFRCDPISEHNRLYWYRQTLGQGPEFLTYFQNEAQLEKSRLLSDRFSAERPKGSFSTLEIQRTEQGDSAMYLCASSVGGGISYEQYFGPGTRLTVT.

The rearrangement uses TRBV9 and TRBJ2-7; D unclear. Trimming removed 0 bases at V and 4 bases at J, with 14 bases between. This CDR3 comprises 15 residues. The germline V gene encodes CDR1 SGDLS and CDR2 YYNGEE. The CDR3 sequence is CASSVEPDLGYEQYF. CDR3 sequence (DNA): TGTGCCAGCAGCGTAGAGCCAGACCTCGGGTACGAGCAGTACTTC.

V is TRBV27 and J is TRBJ2-7; maybe TRBD1 (7 bases). V lost 3 bases and J lost 3, with 15 bases in between. Looked up from germline, CDR1 is MNHEY and CDR2 is SMNVEV (reference sequence). This CDR3 is built from 15 residues. Here the CDR3 reads CASSLTGRGLYEQYF. CDR3 nucleotides: TGTGCCAGCAGTTTGACAGGGCGGGGACTCTACGAGCAGTACTTC.

The chain uses TRBV14 and TRBJ1-6; D gene ambiguous. Germline V gene data show CDR1 as SGHDN and CDR2 as FVKESK. CDR3 length: 16 amino acids. V gave up 0 bases and J gave up 3 bases, with 9 bases separating them. DNA of the CDR3: TGTGCCAGCAGCCAAGACAGAAACCGCTATAATTCACCCCTCCACTTT. It is translated as CASSQDRNRYNSPLHF.

This clonotype showed up just a few times. The CDR3 sequence: CASSTLRGALYNEQFF. The CDR3 DNA follows: TGTGCCAGCAGTACGCTCCGGGGGGCCTTGTACAATGAGCAGTTCTTC. V gene TRBV6-2 or TRBV6-3 combines with J gene TRBJ2-1, with D possibly being TRBD2 (7 bases). The CDR3 is made up of 16 amino acids. Germline V lookup: CDR1 MNHEY, CDR2 SVGEGT. Trimming removed 5 bases at V and 4 bases at J, with 18 bases between.

The J gene is TRBJ2-7, the V gene TRBV29-1; D is possibly TRBD1 or TRBD2 (5 bases each). From germline, CDR1 is SQVTM and CDR2 ANQGSEA. The CDR3 sequence is 13 residues long. The V end was cut by 6 bases, the J end by 7 bases, with 19 bases between. The CDR3 here is CSVQRQRDGEQYF. CDR3 nucleotide sequence: TGCAGCGTCCAACGACAGAGGGACGGGGAGCAGTACTTC.

This clonotype was counted ten times or more. Here the CDR3 reads CASSLGSPGQGVAFF. The CDR3 bases are TGTGCCAGCAGTTTAGGGTCTCCGGGACAGGGTGTCGCTTTCTTT. V and J are TRBV12-3 or TRBV12-4 and TRBJ1-1; 9 bases are a match to TRBD1. The CDR3 is 15 amino acids. Trimming took 1 base from V and 11 from J; bases not matched to a gene: 11.

This clonotype was found many times. This chain connects TRBV20-1 to TRBJ2-7; 10 bases are shared with TRBD2. V lost 4 bases and J lost 5; bases outside the gene matches: 2. The germline CDR1 and CDR2 sequences are DFQATT and SNEGSKA (reference sequence). CDR3 size: 12 residues. Written as DNA, the CDR3 is TGCAGTGCTACTAGCGGGAGCAACGAGCAGTACTTC. This gives the protein CSATSGSNEQYF.

The chain joins TRBV29-1 to TRBJ2-3; 9 bases match TRBD2. This CDR3 has 14 amino acids. Germline CDR1 and CDR2: SQVTM and ANQGSEA. Losses at the gene ends were 8 bases for V and 6 bases for J; bases not matched to a gene: 12. The chain's CDR3 is CSSRREGGADTQYF. The CDR3 DNA follows: TGCAGCAGTAGGCGGGAGGGAGGAGCGGATACGCAGTATTTT.

The sample holds a few counts of this clonotype. The rearrangement links TRBV11-2 to TRBJ1-3; D gene unclear. Germline V CDR1 and CDR2: SGHAT, FQNNGV. The CDR3 runs to 16 residues. V lost 5 bases, J lost 2 bases, and 16 bases lay in between. CDR3 nucleotides: TGTGCCAGCAGCCGCCCGACCCTTGGGCCTGGAAACACCATATATTTT. It encodes CASSRPTLGPGNTIYF.

Ten or more counts support this clonotype. This chain links TRBV6-2 or TRBV6-3 with TRBJ2-6; no clear D. Trimming took 5 bases from V and 0 from J, leaving 8 bases between them. Germline V gives CDR1 MNHEY, CDR2 SVGEGT. CDR3 length: 15 amino acids. The CDR3 loop is CASSQTDSGANVLTF. Here the CDR3 DNA reads TGTGCCAGCAGTCAAACGGACTCTGGGGCCAACGTCCTGACTTTC.

V usage is TRBV28 and J usage is TRBJ2-7; a weak D match, TRBD2 (5 bases). V was cut by 8 bases and J by 5 bases, with 10 bases left in between. This CDR3 has 11 amino acids. CDR1 is MDHEN, CDR2 SYDVKM, per germline. The CDR3, as DNA: TGTGCCAGCTTTACGAGGGACGAGCAGTACTTC. Translating it yields CASFTRDEQYF. Full variable domain (outside the CDR3, taken from reference TRBV28 and TRBJ2-7): DVKVTQSSRYLVKRTGEKVFLECVQDMDHENMFWYRQDPGLGLRLIYFSYDVKMKEKGDIPEGYSVSREKKERFSLILESASTNQTSMYLCASFTRDEQYFGPGTRLTVT.

This clonotype was observed many times. The V gene is TRBV6-1, the J gene TRBJ2-1; D is possibly TRBD2 (6 bases). Germline CDR1 is MNHNS and CDR2 is SASEGT. The CDR3 sequence is 16 residues long. V was shortened by 3 bases and J by 0 bases, with 12 bases between the two germline ends. CDR3 nucleotide sequence: TGTGCCAGCAGTGAGTGGGACGGGAGCTCCTACAATGAGCAGTTCTTC. Translating gives CASSEWDGSSYNEQFF.

This clonotype was found many times. The chain carries TRBV12-3 or TRBV12-4 and TRBJ2-6; D gene ambiguous. This CDR3 has 15 amino acids. With 4 bases removed from V and 4 bases from J, the gap between germline ends came to 11 bases. The CDR3 DNA is TGTGCCAGCAGTTCGCGAGCGACAGGGGCCAACGTCCTGACTTTC. This encodes CASSSRATGANVLTF.

The chain carries TRBV7-3 and TRBJ2-3; the match to TRBD2 covers 8 bases. CDR1 is SGHTA and CDR2 is FQGTGA in the germline V gene. V lost 6 bases and J lost 4; bases outside the gene matches: 6. The CDR3 has 14 residues. CDR3 loop: CASRRTSSADTQYF. The CDR3 DNA reads as TGTGCCAGCAGGCGGACTAGCTCGGCAGATACGCAGTATTTT. The whole variable domain, filled in from reference TRBV7-3 and TRBJ2-3, reads GAGVSQTPSNKVTEKGKYVELRCDPISGHTALYWYRQSLGQGPEFLIYFQGTGAADDSGLPNDRFFAVRPEGSVSTLKIQRTERGDSAVYLCASRRTSSADTQYFGPGTRLTVL.

To note about this clonotype: An end of the junction does not agree with germline; a read error may underlie this. The CDR3 is CASKPFRDVTETFF. The DNA of the CDR3 is TGTGCCAGCAAGCCCTTTCGGGATGTGACTGAAACTTTCTTT. The chain joins TRBV12-3 or TRBV12-4 to TRBJ1-1, with D uncertain. This CDR3 comprises 14 residues.